This is a list of T cell receptor beta chains from one sample in a study of T-cell memory formation after mild COVID-19. TCRdb ran MiXCR on the 5' RACE reads and lists one entry per CDR3 protein. The sample lists about 140,000 distinct CDR3 sequences; around 14% were seen once. What was sequenced was PBMCs or a T cell subset sorted from them (not recorded which). The receptors stem from an adult woman who had mild COVID-19 (a few samples of this study predate the infection). Cell type and time point are not known. CDR3s include the opening cysteine and the closing phenylalanine or tryptophan. D genes are given only for firm matches. Some rows mark clone size as missing; the rest say once, few, many or name a class of expanded clone.

CASSSLLDRSGAYEQYF	TGTGCCAGCAGCTCCCTACTGGACAGGTCTGGTGCCTACGAGCAGTACTTC	TRBD1	TRBJ2-7	TRBV7-9	.
CASSQVRYSNQPQHF	TGCGCCAGCAGCCAAGTGAGATATAGCAATCAGCCCCAGCATTTT	.	TRBJ1-5	TRBV4-1	.
CSARDRRVNEQFF	TGCAGTGCTAGAGATCGCAGAGTCAATGAGCAGTTCTTC	.	TRBJ2-1	TRBV20-1	few
CASSMGTIRGEQFF	TGTGCCAGTAGTATGGGGACGATTCGGGGTGAGCAGTTCTTC	.	TRBJ2-1	TRBV19	.
CASSSGPNTEAFF	TGTGCCAGCAGCTCCGGGCCGAACACTGAAGCTTTCTTT	.	TRBJ1-1	TRBV6-5	many
CASTYAGPRAAYEQYF	TGTGCCAGCACCTACGCCGGGCCACGGGCGGCCTACGAGCAGTACTTC	.	TRBJ2-7	TRBV5-8	few
CASSQDLSWGDPITPDTQYF	TGCGCCAGCAGCCAAGATCTTTCGTGGGGGGATCCCATCACTCCAGATACGCAGTATTTT	.	TRBJ2-3	TRBV4-1	few
CATSDVNGGTAYEQYF	TGTGCCACCAGTGATGTCAATGGCGGGACAGCCTACGAGCAGTACTTC	.	TRBJ2-7	TRBV24-1	.
CASTPGGSGTQYF	TGTGCCAGTACCCCCGGGGGATCTGGTACGCAGTATTTT	.	TRBJ2-3	TRBV19	.
CASSQDLGGRAENIQYF	TGTGCCAGCAGCCAAGATCTTGGTGGCCGGGCGGAAAACATTCAGTACTTC	.	TRBJ2-4	TRBV4-2	.
CASSAPGQGVYEQYF	TGTGCCAGCAGCGCCCCGGGACAGGGTGTCTACGAGCAGTACTTC	TRBD1	TRBJ2-7	TRBV7-9	.
CASSSGQGPTNYGYTF	TGTGCCAGCAGCTCGGGACAGGGACCCACTAACTATGGCTACACCTTC	TRBD1	TRBJ1-2	TRBV6-5	few
CSVEPLASGTAYYPNEQFF	TGCAGCGTTGAACCCCTGGCTAGCGGGACCGCTTACTACCCCAATGAGCAGTTCTTC	TRBD2	TRBJ2-1	TRBV29-1	.
CASSQDPASGSLNEQFF	TGCGCCAGCAGCCAAGACCCAGCTAGCGGGAGCTTGAATGAGCAGTTCTTC	TRBD2	TRBJ2-1	TRBV4-3	.
CASSPRPPWDTYSAKFF	TGTGCCAGCAGTCCTCGCCCCCCCTGGGACACATACTCGGCGAAGTTCTTC	.	TRBJ2-1	TRBV27	few
CSGLAANFGTQYF	TGCAGTGGACTAGCGGCCAATTTCGGGACCCAGTACTTC	TRBD2	TRBJ2-5	TRBV20-1	.
CATSSRGAGEQYF	TGTGCCACCAGCAGCAGGGGGGCAGGGGAGCAGTACTTC	.	TRBJ2-7	TRBV15	many
CASSFTGGTQYF	TGTGCCAGCAGTTTTACCGGGGGTACGCAGTATTTT	.	TRBJ2-3	TRBV27	many
CASTTLAEFSYEQYF	TGTGCCAGCACCACCCTAGCGGAGTTCTCCTACGAGCAGTACTTC	TRBD2	TRBJ2-7	TRBV5-8	.
CATSDLRGDQPQHF	TGTGCCACCAGTGATTTGAGGGGTGATCAGCCCCAGCATTTT	.	TRBJ1-5	TRBV24-1	.
CASSVVSGTPFF	TGTGCCAGCAGCGTAGTCAGTGGGACACCTTTCTTT	.	TRBJ1-1	TRBV9	many
CASSTGQGDNQPQHF	TGCGCCAGCAGCACGGGACAGGGAGACAATCAGCCCCAGCATTTT	TRBD1	TRBJ1-5	TRBV5-1	.
CATSRGSGSSDTQYF	TGTGCCACCAGCCGTGGGAGCGGGAGTTCGGATACGCAGTATTTT	TRBD2	TRBJ2-3	TRBV15	few
CATSVRGSNTGELFF	TGTGCCACCAGTGTCCGGGGTTCGAACACCGGGGAGCTGTTTTTT	.	TRBJ2-2	TRBV24-1	.
CAISLMDSYEQYF	TGTGCCATCAGTTTAATGGACAGCTACGAGCAGTACTTC	.	TRBJ2-7	TRBV12-3/TRBV12-4	.
CATRADARVFSNQPQHF	TGTGCCACCAGAGCGGATGCCAGGGTGTTTAGCAATCAGCCCCAGCATTTT	.	TRBJ1-5	TRBV15	few
CSARDWEQPNEKLFF	TGCAGTGCTAGAGATTGGGAACAGCCTAATGAAAAACTGTTTTTT	.	TRBJ1-4	TRBV20-1	few
CASSPTANTGELFF	TGCGCCAGCAGCCCGACAGCGAACACCGGGGAGCTGTTTTTT	.	TRBJ2-2	TRBV5-1	.
CASSRGGGLANTGELFF	TGTGCCAGCAGTCGTGGGGGCGGACTCGCGAACACCGGGGAGCTGTTTTTT	.	TRBJ2-2	TRBV6-1	few
CASSRERGQTRTGYTF	TGCGCCAGCAGCCGCGAAAGGGGGCAGACCCGGACTGGCTACACCTTC	TRBD1	TRBJ1-2	TRBV4-3	.
CASSEPETQYF	TGTGCCAGCAGTGAACCGGAGACCCAGTACTTC	.	TRBJ2-5	TRBV25-1	few
CASSPSGRRDEQFF	TGTGCCAGCAGTCCTAGCGGGAGGAGGGATGAGCAGTTCTTC	TRBD2	TRBJ2-1	TRBV12-3/TRBV12-4	.
CASSLWAANYGYTF	TGCGCCAGCAGCTTGTGGGCAGCTAACTATGGCTACACCTTC	.	TRBJ1-2	TRBV5-1	many
CASKWVAGGINEQFF	TGTGCCAGTAAATGGGTCGCGGGAGGAATCAATGAGCAGTTCTTC	TRBD2	TRBJ2-1	TRBV19	many
CASRTGQGATDTQYF	TGCGCCAGCAGAACCGGACAGGGCGCCACAGATACGCAGTATTTT	TRBD1	TRBJ2-3	TRBV5-1	few
CASSQAGLNTEAFF	TGCGCCAGCAGCCAAGCCGGACTGAACACTGAAGCTTTCTTT	.	TRBJ1-1	TRBV4-1	many
CASSQSPGGRDTQYF	TGCGCCAGCAGCCAATCCCCGGGGGGCAGAGATACGCAGTATTTT	.	TRBJ2-3	TRBV4-1	.
CASRVRDTQYF	TGTGCCAGCAGGGTCAGGGATACGCAGTATTTT	.	TRBJ2-3	TRBV6-1	.
CASSPGGGRSYEQYF	TGCGCCAGCAGCCCCGGGGGGGGGCGAAGCTACGAGCAGTACTTC	TRBD2	TRBJ2-7	TRBV4-1	few